The sequence of this TCR beta chain was determined in a study of cytomegalovirus exposure and HLA in healthy donors. Looking at the study overall: Of about 390 genotyped donors, 80% to 85% grouped in the Caucasian-associated ancestry cluster.

This clone occurred a few times. V was cut by 2 bases and J by 6 bases, with 5 bases left in between. CDR1 is SEHNR, CDR2 FQNEAQ, per germline (reference sequence). The CDR3 is made up of 11 amino acids. 13 Jbeta primers and 60 Vbeta primers were used for the PCR. TCRdb keeps only in-frame clones here, not all; method: immunoSEQ multiplex PCR. The sample gives roughly 200,000 clones, approximately 80% of which show up once; roughly 2.3% is in the top ten. The source material was PBMCs. The V call is TRBV7-9, the J call TRBJ2-7; no clear D gene. This clonotype was obtained from a man aged 55 to 69 in good health and CMV-seronegative. CDR3 protein: CASSLPGEQYF. The DNA for the CDR3 is TGTGCCAGCAGCTTACCGGGCGAGCAGTACTTC.